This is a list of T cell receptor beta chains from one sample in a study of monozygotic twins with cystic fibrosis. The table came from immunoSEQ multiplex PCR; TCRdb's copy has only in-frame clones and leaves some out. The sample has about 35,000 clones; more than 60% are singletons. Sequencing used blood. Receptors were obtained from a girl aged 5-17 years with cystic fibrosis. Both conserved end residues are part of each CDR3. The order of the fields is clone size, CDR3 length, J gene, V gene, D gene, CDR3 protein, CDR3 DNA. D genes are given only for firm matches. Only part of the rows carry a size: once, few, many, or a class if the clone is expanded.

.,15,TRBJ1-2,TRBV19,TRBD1,CASSRRPGTGDGYTF,TGTGCCAGTAGTAGGAGACCCGGGACAGGGGACGGCTACACCTTC
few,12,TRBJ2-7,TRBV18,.,CASGYGTYEQYF,TGTGCCAGCGGGTACGGCACCTACGAGCAGTACTTC
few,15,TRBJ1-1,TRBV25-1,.,CASSDGSDLGTEAFF,TGTGCCAGCAGTGATGGTTCGGATTTAGGAACTGAAGCTTTCTTT
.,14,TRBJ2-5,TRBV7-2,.,CASSLELGTETQYF,TGTGCCAGCAGCTTAGAATTGGGGACGGAGACCCAGTACTTC
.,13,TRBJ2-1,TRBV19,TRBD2,CASGLAGGNEQFF,TGTGCCAGTGGACTAGCGGGAGGGAATGAGCAGTTCTTC
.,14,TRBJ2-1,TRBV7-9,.,CASSWGAIPGEQFF,TGTGCCAGCAGCTGGGGGGCCATACCAGGTGAGCAGTTCTTC
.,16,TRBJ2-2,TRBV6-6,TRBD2,CASAGGLAINTGELFF,TGTGCCAGCGCCGGAGGACTAGCGATCAACACCGGGGAGCTGTTTTTT
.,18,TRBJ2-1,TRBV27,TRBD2,CASSQLYSGIPYYNEQFF,TGTGCCAGCAGTCAACTCTATAGCGGGATCCCCTATTACAATGAGCAGTTCTTC
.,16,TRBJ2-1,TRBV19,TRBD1,CASKGGRDRRYNEQFF,TGTGCCAGTAAAGGCGGCCGGGACAGGCGGTACAATGAGCAGTTCTTC
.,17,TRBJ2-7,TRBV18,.,CASSPLSFPTGVYEQYF,TGTGCCAGCTCACCACTGTCATTTCCGACCGGGGTTTACGAGCAGTACTTC
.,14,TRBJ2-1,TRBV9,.,CASSVGTIHNEQFF,TGTGCCAGCAGCGTAGGTACTATCCACAATGAGCAGTTCTTC
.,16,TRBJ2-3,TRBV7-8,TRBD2,CASSLPAGGGADTQYF,TGTGCCAGCAGCTTACCAGCGGGAGGTGGGGCAGATACGCAGTATTTT
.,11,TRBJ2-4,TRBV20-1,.,CSALPGNIQYF,TGCAGTGCTTTGCCGGGAAACATTCAGTACTTC
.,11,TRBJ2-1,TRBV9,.,CASSATIEQFF,TGTGCCAGCAGCGCCACTATTGAGCAGTTCTTC
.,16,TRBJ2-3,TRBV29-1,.,CSVIGAPSSSTDTQYF,TGCAGCGTTATTGGGGCCCCTAGCAGCAGCACAGATACGCAGTATTTT
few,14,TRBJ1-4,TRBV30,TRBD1,CAWTRTGTNEKLFF,TGTGCCTGGACTCGGACAGGGACAAATGAAAAACTGTTTTTT
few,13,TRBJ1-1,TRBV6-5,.,CASSYGSNTEAFF,TGTGCCAGCAGTTACGGCTCAAACACTGAAGCTTTCTTT
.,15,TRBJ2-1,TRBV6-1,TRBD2,CASSERGLAVIEQFF,TGTGCCAGCAGTGAACGTGGACTAGCGGTTATTGAGCAGTTCTTC
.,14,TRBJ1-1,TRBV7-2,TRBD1,CASSNYRGGTEAFF,TGTGCCAGCAGCAACTACAGGGGTGGGACTGAAGCTTTCTTT
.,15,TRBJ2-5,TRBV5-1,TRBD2,CASRRLAGGEETQYF,TGCGCCAGCAGAAGGCTAGCGGGAGGGGAAGAGACCCAGTACTTC
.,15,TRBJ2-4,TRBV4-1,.,CASSLRDSRGNIQYF,TGCGCCAGCAGCTTACGGGACTCCCGGGGGAACATTCAGTACTTC
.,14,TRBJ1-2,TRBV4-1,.,CASSQEGKGWSDTF,TGCGCCAGCAGCCAAGAGGGGAAAGGGTGGAGCGACACCTTC